These 13 T cell receptor beta chains originate from one sample sequenced in a study of T cells in Graves' hyperthyroidism and ophthalmopathy. Researchers amplified the TCR beta CDR3 regions from RNA transcripts. The HTBI set primed first-round TCR CDR3 RT-PCR. In TCRdb, the multiplex PCR reads were re-called with MiXCR into one record per CDR3 protein. The table includes 400,000 or so distinct CDR3 sequences, roughly 15% detected once. Source material: blood. Receptors were obtained from a woman aged 55-69 years with Graves' ophthalmopathy.

This clonotype was detected only a few times. V is TRBV5-1 and J is TRBJ2-2; a weak D match, TRBD2 (6 bases). Germline CDR1 SGHRS, CDR2 YFSETQ. This CDR3 has 16 amino acids. V lost 4 bases to trimming and J lost 7 bases, with 20 bases between them. This CDR3 reads CASSPEGTLWDGELFF. Written as DNA, the CDR3 is TGCGCCAGCAGCCCCGAAGGGACTCTTTGGGACGGGGAGCTGTTTTTT.

This clonotype was detected ten times or more. CDR3 DNA: TGTGCCAGCAAAACGGGGGGGAATGAGCAGTTCTTC. It specifies CASKTGGNEQFF. V gene TRBV27 combines with J gene TRBJ2-1; 8 nucleotides align to TRBD2. V was clipped by 7 bases and J by 7 bases; unmatched bases: 3. Per the germline V gene, CDR1 is MNHEY and CDR2 is SMNVEV (reference sequence). The CDR3 is made up of 12 amino acids.

This clonotype was recorded at least ten times. The chain combines TRBV11-2 with TRBJ2-1, with 14 bases identical to TRBD2. V trimming: 4 bases; J trimming: 7 bases; junction bases outside the gene matches: 6. In germline, CDR1 is SGHAT, CDR2 FQNNGV. The CDR3 is 16 amino acids. In nucleotides, the CDR3 is TGTGCCAGCAGCTCCAGGACTAGCGGGAGGCCAAATGAGCAGTTCTTC. Its translation: CASSSRTSGRPNEQFF.

This clonotype was seen more than once but under ten times. The chain couples TRBV11-2 to TRBJ2-7; D is uncertain. This CDR3 is built from 13 residues. V was clipped by 0 bases and J by 5 bases, with 8 bases between them. Per germline, CDR1 SGHAT and CDR2 FQNNGV. CDR3 sequence: CASSLDRHDEQYF. The DNA of the CDR3 is TGTGCCAGCAGCTTAGATCGGCACGACGAGCAGTACTTC.

This clonotype came up many times. The V call is TRBV11-2, the J call TRBJ2-7; TRBD1 matches 9 bases. This CDR3 spans 17 amino acids. V dropped 1 base and J dropped 7; count of bases not matched to a gene: 14. Looked up from germline, CDR1 is SGHAT and CDR2 is FQNNGV. CDR3 residues: CASSLVGQGLGYGEQYF. CDR3 sequence (DNA): TGTGCCAGCAGCTTAGTGGGACAGGGTCTCGGGTATGGGGAGCAGTACTTC.

This clonotype has a count of ten or more. V gene TRBV28 combines with J gene TRBJ1-2, with D maybe TRBD1 (5 bases). CDR3 length equals 13 residues. CDR1 and CDR2 from the germline V gene are MDHEN and SYDVKM. Trimming removed 6 bases from V and 2 bases from J, with 10 bases in between. In DNA, the CDR3 is TGTGCCAGCAGGATCAACAGGAACTATGGCTACACCTTC. Encoded protein: CASRINRNYGYTF.

The chain links TRBV20-1 to TRBJ2-2; 9 bases are a match to TRBD2. V gave up 5 bases and J gave up 2 bases; unmatched junction bases: 6. The CDR3 has 15 amino acids. Germline assignment: CDR1 DFQATT and CDR2 SNEGSKA (reference sequence). The CDR3 region is CSAPRLAANTGELFF. The DNA for the CDR3 is TGCAGTGCTCCAAGACTAGCGGCTAACACCGGGGAGCTGTTTTTT.

This clonotype was detected ten times or more. The chain has TRBV7-9 and TRBJ2-1; TRBD2 aligns across 8 bases. Germline assignment: CDR1 SEHNR and CDR2 FQNEAQ (reference sequence). The CDR3 spans 15 residues. After removal of 5 bases from V and 2 bases from J, the junction contained 5 bases not matched to a gene. The CDR3, as DNA: TGTGCCAGCAGCGAAAGCGGGAGCGCCTACAATGAGCAGTTCTTC. Translation: CASSESGSAYNEQFF.

This sequence joins TRBV7-3 and TRBJ2-1, with TRBD2 identical over 14 bases. This CDR3 is 15 amino acids long. After removal of 6 bases from V and 6 bases from J, the junction contained 4 bases not matched to a gene. Germline values: CDR1 SGHTA, CDR2 FQGTGA. Here the CDR3 reads CASRLGTSGSNEQFF. In DNA, the CDR3 is TGTGCCAGCAGACTAGGGACTAGCGGGAGCAATGAGCAGTTCTTC. The full variable domain, with the rest looked up from reference TRBV7-3 and TRBJ2-1, is GAGVSQTPSNKVTEKGKYVELRCDPISGHTALYWYRQSLGQGPEFLIYFQGTGAADDSGLPNDRFFAVRPEGSVSTLKIQRTERGDSAVYLCASRLGTSGSNEQFFGPGTRLTVL.

As for this clonotype: Since a much larger clone is just one base distant, this may be a read error. The gene calls are TRBV5-1 and TRBJ2-7; D is unresolved. CDR3 size: 12 residues. The V and J ends lost 4 bases and 4 bases respectively, with 9 bases between them. Germline V gives CDR1 SGHRS, CDR2 YFSETQ. Written as DNA, the CDR3 is TGCGCCAGCAGCATAACTACTTACGAGCAGTACTTC. As protein: CASSITTYEQYF.

This clonotype occurred many times. V gene TRBV6-1 combines with J gene TRBJ2-7; no firm D call. Germline CDR1 MNHNS, CDR2 SASEGT. With 7 bases removed from V and 1 base from J, the gap between germline ends came to 14 bases. This CDR3 spans 14 amino acids. The CDR3 loop reads CASKTHGESYEQYF. In DNA, the CDR3 is TGTGCCAGCAAAACCCACGGCGAATCCTACGAGCAGTACTTC.

This clonotype showed up many times. The rearrangement joins TRBV30 to TRBJ2-3, with 9 bases that match TRBD2. Germline-derived CDR1 and CDR2 are GTSNPN and SVGIG (reference sequence). The CDR3 totals 15 residues. The V segment lost 5 bases and the J segment 5 bases; nucleotides outside the gene matches: 11. CDR3 residues: CAWSSTSGSQDTQYF. The CDR3 region has the DNA TGTGCCTGGTCCTCGACTAGCGGCAGTCAAGATACGCAGTATTTT. Full variable domain (remainder filled in from reference TRBV30 and TRBJ2-3): SQTIHQWPATLVQPVGSPLSLECTVEGTSNPNLYWYRQAAGRGLQLLFYSVGIGQISSEVPQNLSASRPQDRQFILSSKKLLLSDSGFYLCAWSSTSGSQDTQYFGPGTRLTVL.

In this sample, this clonotype turned up a few times. CDR3 nucleotide sequence: TGTGCCAGCAGCGGTATTCGGGGGATTGGGGCCAACGTCCTGACTTTC. Protein sequence: CASSGIRGIGANVLTF. The chain joins TRBV5-4 to TRBJ2-6; TRBD2 is a possible D gene (6 bases). This CDR3 contains 16 residues. The V end was cut by 4 bases, the J end by 3 bases, with 14 bases between. The V gene's germline CDR1 is SGHNT and CDR2 YYREEE (reference sequence). Based on the CDR3 plus reference TRBV5-4 and TRBJ2-6, the full variable domain is ETGVTQSPTHLIKTRGQQVTLRCSSQSGHNTVSWYQQALGQGPQFIFQYYREEENGRGNFPPRFSGLQFPNYSSELNVNALELDDSALYLCASSGIRGIGANVLTFGAGSRLTVL.